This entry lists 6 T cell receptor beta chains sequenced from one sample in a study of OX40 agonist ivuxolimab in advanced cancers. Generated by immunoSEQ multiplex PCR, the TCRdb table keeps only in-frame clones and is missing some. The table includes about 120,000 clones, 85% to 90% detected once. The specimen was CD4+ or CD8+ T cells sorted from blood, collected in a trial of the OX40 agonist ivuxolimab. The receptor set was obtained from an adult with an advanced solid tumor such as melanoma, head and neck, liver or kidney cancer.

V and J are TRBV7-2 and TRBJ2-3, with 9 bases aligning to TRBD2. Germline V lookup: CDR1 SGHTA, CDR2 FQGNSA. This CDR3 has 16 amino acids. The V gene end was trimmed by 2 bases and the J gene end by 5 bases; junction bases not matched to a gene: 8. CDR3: CASSLNAGGLRDTQYF. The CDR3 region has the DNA TGTGCCAGCAGCTTAAACGCGGGGGGGCTGCGAGATACGCAGTATTTT.

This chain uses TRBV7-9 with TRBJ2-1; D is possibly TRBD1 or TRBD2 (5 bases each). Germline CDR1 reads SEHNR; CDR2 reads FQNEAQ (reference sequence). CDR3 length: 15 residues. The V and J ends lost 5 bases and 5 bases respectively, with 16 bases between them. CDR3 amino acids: CASSLRAGSHNEQFF. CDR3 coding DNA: TGTGCCAGCAGCCTGAGGGCAGGGAGTCACAATGAGCAGTTCTTC.

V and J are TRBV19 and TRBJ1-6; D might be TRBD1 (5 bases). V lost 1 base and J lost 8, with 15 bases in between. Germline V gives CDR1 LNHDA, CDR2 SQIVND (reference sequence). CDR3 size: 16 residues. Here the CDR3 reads CASSIAGTDVHSPLHF. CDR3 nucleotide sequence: TGTGCCAGTAGTATAGCAGGGACGGATGTTCATTCACCCCTCCACTTT. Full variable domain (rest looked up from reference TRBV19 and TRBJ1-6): DGGITQSPKYLFRKEGQNVTLSCEQNLNHDAMYWYRQDPGQGLRLIYYSQIVNDFQKGDIAEGYSVSREKKESFPLTVTSAQKNPTAFYLCASSIAGTDVHSPLHFGNGTRLTVT.

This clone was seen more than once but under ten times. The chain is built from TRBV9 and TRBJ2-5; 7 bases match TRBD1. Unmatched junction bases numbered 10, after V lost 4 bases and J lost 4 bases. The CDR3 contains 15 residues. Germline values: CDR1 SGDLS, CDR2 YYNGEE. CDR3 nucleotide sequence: TGTGCCAGCAGCCAATACAGGGGCAGTGTAGAGACCCAGTACTTC. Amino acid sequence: CASSQYRGSVETQYF.

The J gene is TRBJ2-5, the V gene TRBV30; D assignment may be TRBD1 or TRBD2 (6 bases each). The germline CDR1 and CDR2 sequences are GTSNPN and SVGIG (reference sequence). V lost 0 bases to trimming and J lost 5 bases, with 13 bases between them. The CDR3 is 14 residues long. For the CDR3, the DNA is TGTGCCTGGAGTGTACTGGGGGGCGGTGAGACCCAGTACTTC. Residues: CAWSVLGGGETQYF.

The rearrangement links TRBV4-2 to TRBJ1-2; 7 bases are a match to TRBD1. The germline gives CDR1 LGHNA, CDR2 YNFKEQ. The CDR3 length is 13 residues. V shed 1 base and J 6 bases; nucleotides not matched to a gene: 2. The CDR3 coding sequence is TGTGCCAGCAGCCAAGGACAGGGCGATGGCTACACCTTC. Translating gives CASSQGQGDGYTF.